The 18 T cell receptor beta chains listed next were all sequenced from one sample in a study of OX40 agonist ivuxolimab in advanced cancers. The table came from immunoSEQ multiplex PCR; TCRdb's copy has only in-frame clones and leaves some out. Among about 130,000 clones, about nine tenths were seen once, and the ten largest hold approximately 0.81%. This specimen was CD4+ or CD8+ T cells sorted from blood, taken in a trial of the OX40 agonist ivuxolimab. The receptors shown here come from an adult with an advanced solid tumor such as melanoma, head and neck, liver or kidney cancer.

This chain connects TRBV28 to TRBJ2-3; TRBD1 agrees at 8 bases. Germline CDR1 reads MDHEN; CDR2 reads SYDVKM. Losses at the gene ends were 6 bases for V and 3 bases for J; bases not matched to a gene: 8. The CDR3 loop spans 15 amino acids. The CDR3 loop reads CASSPAGQATDTQYF. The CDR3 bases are TGTGCCAGCAGCCCCGCGGGACAGGCTACAGATACGCAGTATTTT.

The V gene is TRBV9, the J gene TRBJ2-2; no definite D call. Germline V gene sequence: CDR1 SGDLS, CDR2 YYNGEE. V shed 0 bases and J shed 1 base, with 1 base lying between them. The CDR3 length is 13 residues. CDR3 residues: CASSVENTGELFF. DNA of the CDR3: TGTGCCAGCAGCGTAGAGAACACCGGGGAGCTGTTTTTT.

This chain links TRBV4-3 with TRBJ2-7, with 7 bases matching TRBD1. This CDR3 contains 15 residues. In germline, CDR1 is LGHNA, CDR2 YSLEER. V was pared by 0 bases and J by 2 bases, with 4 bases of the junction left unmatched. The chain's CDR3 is CASSQEETGPYEQYF. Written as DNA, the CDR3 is TGCGCCAGCAGCCAAGAGGAGACAGGGCCCTACGAGCAGTACTTC.

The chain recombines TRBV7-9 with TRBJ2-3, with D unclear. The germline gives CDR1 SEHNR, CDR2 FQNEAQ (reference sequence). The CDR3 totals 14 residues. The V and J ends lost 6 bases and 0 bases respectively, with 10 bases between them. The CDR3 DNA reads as TGTGCCAGCAGGTACTCGGTGAGCACAGATACGCAGTATTTT. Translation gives CASRYSVSTDTQYF.

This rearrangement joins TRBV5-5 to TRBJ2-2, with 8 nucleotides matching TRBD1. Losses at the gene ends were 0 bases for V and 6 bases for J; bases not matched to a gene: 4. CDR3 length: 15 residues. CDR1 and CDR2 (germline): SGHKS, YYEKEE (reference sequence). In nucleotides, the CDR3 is TGTGCCAGCAGCTTGGTGGCAGGGGGCTCCGGGGAGCTGTTTTTT. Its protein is CASSLVAGGSGELFF.

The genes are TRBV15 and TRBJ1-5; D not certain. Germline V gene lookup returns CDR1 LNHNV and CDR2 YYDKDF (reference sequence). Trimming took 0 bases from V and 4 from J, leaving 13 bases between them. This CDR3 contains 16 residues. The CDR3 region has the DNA TGTGCCACCAGCAGAGAGATTAGGGCAGTTAATCAGCCCCAGCATTTT. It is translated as CATSREIRAVNQPQHF. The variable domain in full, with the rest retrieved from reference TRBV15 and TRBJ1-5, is DAMVIQNPRYQVTQFGKPVTLSCSQTLNHNVMYWYQQKSSQAPKLLFHYYDKDFNNEADTPDNFQSRRPNTSFCFLDIRSPGLGDTAMYLCATSREIRAVNQPQHFGDGTRLSIL.

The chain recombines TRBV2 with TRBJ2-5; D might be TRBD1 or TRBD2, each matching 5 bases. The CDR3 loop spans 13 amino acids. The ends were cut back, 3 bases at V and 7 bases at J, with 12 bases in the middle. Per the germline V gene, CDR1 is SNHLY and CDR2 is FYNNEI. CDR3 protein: CASSDEGRGTQYF. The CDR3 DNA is TGTGCCAGCAGTGACGAGGGGCGTGGGACCCAGTACTTC.

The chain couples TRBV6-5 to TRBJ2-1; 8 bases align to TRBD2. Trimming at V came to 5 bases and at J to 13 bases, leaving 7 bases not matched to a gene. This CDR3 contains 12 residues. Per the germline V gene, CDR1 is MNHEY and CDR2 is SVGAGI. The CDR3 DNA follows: TGTGCCAGCAGTCTCCCCGGGACTAGACAGTTCTTC. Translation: CASSLPGTRQFF.

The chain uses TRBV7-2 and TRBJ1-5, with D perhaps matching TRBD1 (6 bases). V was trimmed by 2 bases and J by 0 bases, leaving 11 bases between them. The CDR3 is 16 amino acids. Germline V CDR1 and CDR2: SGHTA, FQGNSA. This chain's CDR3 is CASSLRRGDSNQPQHF. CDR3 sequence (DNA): TGTGCCAGCAGCTTAAGGAGGGGGGATAGCAATCAGCCCCAGCATTTT.

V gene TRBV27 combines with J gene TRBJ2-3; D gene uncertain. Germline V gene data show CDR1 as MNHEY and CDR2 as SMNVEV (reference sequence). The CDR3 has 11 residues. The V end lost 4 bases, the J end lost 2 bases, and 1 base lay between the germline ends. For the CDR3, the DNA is TGTGCCAGCAGTTCCACAGATACGCAGTATTTT. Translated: CASSSTDTQYF.

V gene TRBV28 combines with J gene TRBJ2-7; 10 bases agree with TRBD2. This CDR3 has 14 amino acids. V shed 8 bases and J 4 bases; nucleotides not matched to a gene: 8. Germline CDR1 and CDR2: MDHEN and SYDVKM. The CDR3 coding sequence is TGTGCCAGCCGCCTAGCGGGAGAATTGTACGAGCAGTACTTC. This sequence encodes CASRLAGELYEQYF.

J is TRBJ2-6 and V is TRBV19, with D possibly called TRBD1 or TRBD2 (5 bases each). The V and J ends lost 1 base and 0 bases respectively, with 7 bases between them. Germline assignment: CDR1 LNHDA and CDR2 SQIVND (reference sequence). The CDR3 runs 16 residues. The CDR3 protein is CASSIGDRSGANVLTF. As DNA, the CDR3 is TGTGCCAGTAGTATAGGGGACCGCTCTGGGGCCAACGTCCTGACTTTC.

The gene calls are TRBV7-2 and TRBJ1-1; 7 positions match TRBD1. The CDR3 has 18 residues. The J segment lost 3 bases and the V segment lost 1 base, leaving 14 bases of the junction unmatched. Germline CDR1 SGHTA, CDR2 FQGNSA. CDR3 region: CASSLVAVQGSGDTEAFF. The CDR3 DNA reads TGTGCCAGCAGCTTAGTAGCCGTACAGGGGAGTGGTGACACTGAAGCTTTCTTT.

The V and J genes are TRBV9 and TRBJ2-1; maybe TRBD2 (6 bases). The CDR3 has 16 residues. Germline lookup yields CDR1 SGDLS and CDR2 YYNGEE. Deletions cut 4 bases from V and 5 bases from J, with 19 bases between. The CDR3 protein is CASSIHGTQNHNEQFF. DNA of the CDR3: TGTGCCAGCAGCATCCACGGGACTCAGAACCACAATGAGCAGTTCTTC. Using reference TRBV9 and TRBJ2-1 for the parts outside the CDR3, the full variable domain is DSGVTQTPKHLITATGQRVTLRCSPRSGDLSVYWYQQSLDQGLQFLIQYYNGEERAKGNILERFSAQQFPDLHSELNLSSLELGDSALYFCASSIHGTQNHNEQFFGPGTRLTVL.

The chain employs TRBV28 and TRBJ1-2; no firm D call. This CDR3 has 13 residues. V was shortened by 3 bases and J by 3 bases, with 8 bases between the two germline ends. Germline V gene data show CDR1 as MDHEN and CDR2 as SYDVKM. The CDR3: CASSLGFDYGYTF. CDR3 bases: TGTGCCAGCAGTTTGGGGTTCGACTATGGCTACACCTTC.

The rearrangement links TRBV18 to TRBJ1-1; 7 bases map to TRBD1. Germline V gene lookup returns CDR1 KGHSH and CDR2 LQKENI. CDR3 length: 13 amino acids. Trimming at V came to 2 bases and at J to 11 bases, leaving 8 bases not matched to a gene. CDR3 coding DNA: TGTGCCAGCTCACCAGCCACAGGGGAGAGGGCTTTCTTT. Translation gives CASSPATGERAFF.

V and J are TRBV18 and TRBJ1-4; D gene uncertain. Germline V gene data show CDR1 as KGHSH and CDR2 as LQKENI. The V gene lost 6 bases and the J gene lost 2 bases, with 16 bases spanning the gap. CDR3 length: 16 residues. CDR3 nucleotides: TGTGCCAGCTCCTCTGATCAGGCCGGGACTAATGAAAAACTGTTTTTT. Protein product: CASSSDQAGTNEKLFF.

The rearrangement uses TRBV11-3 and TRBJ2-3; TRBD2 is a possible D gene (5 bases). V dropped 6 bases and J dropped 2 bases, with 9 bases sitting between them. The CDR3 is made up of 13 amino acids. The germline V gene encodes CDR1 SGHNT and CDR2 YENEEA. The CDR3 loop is CASSRRDTDTQYF. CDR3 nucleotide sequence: TGTGCCAGCAGTCGCCGGGACACAGATACGCAGTATTTT.